This entry is about one T cell receptor beta chain. Its matching antigen is unknown. This entry is derived from a study of T cells in localized non-small cell lung cancer. The V segment lost 3 bases and the J segment 7 bases; nucleotides outside the gene matches: 6. Looked up from germline, CDR1 is SQVTM and CDR2 is ANQGSEA. CDR3 length: 13 residues. Whole-study findings and limits: Within adjacent lung there appeared a median around 55 of the top 100 tumor clones.

Using immunoSEQ multiplex PCR, the repertoire was profiled, and TCRdb retains in-frame clones only, with some absent. The data show approximately 18,000 clones, around 81% seen once. The sequenced sample was peripheral blood, obtained before any cancer treatment. This chain connects TRBV29-1 to TRBJ1-5; 7 bases agree with TRBD1. The origin of this receptor is a female donor older than 55 with stage I lung adenocarcinoma. CDR3 region: CSVEDRQGQPQHF. CDR3 nucleotides: TGCAGCGTTGAGGACAGGCAGGGGCAGCCCCAGCATTTT. The whole variable domain, filled in from reference TRBV29-1 and TRBJ1-5, reads SAVISQKPSRDICQRGTSLTIQCQVDSQVTMMFWYRQQPGQSLTLIATANQGSEATYESGFVIDKFPISRPNLTFSTLTVSNMSPEDSSIYLCSVEDRQGQPQHFGDGTRLSIL.